The next 19 T cell receptor beta chains were all read from a single sample in a study of T-cell reconstitution after alpha-beta-depleted transplantation in children. Preparation of the TCRbeta library involved a method that used unique molecular identifiers. Each CDR3 protein gets one entry after TCRdb re-called the PCR reads with MiXCR. The sample holds about 210,000 distinct CDR3 sequences, roughly a sixth seen once. The sample here was PBMCs, mostly from graft donor cells, taken 360 days after TCRalphabeta/CD19-depleted stem cell transplant. The receptor set was obtained from a male patient aged 2 to 10 who had a stem cell transplant for acute lymphoblastic leukemia, so the T cells may come from the graft donor.

V gene TRBV7-9 combines with J gene TRBJ2-2; 8 positions agree with TRBD1. The length of the CDR3 is 15 residues. J was trimmed by 6 bases and V by 1 base; bases with no gene match: 4. Germline assignment: CDR1 SEHNR and CDR2 FQNEAQ (reference sequence). CDR3 nucleotide sequence: TGTGCCAGCAGCTTAGGGCAGGGGGCCTCCGGGGAGCTGTTTTTT. It yields the protein CASSLGQGASGELFF.

The J gene is TRBJ2-5, the V gene TRBV3-1; tentatively, D is TRBD1 (6 bases). CDR1 is LGHDT, CDR2 YNNKEL, per germline (reference sequence). The ends were cut back, 4 bases at V and 2 bases at J, with 11 bases in the middle. The CDR3 extends over 14 amino acids. The CDR3, as DNA: TGTGCCAGCAGCCTGGGGACATTTCAAGAGACCCAGTACTTC. Encoded protein: CASSLGTFQETQYF.

This clonotype was detected ten times or more. The V gene is TRBV5-1, the J gene TRBJ1-1; D gene unclear. The CDR3 sequence is 13 residues long. V lost 4 bases and J 8 bases, leaving 15 bases between the germline ends. CDR1 and CDR2 from the germline V gene are SGHRS and YFSETQ. CDR3 loop: CASSLDRYREAFF. The CDR3 region has the DNA TGCGCCAGCAGCCTCGATCGGTATAGGGAAGCTTTCTTT.

The chain employs TRBV19 and TRBJ2-5; D uncertain. The CDR3 runs 12 residues. Trimming took off 1 base at V and 4 bases at J, with 4 bases between the two ends. The germline CDR1 and CDR2 sequences are LNHDA and SQIVND (reference sequence). CDR3 in DNA: TGTGCCAGTAGTATAGCGGGAGAGACCCAGTACTTC. This gives the protein CASSIAGETQYF. The full variable domain, rest sourced from reference TRBV19 and TRBJ2-5, is DGGITQSPKYLFRKEGQNVTLSCEQNLNHDAMYWYRQDPGQGLRLIYYSQIVNDFQKGDIAEGYSVSREKKESFPLTVTSAQKNPTAFYLCASSIAGETQYFGPGTRLLVL.

This clonotype has just a few counts. The genes are TRBV19 and TRBJ1-1; 8 bases are shared with TRBD1. This CDR3 has 14 residues. Per the germline V gene, CDR1 is LNHDA and CDR2 is SQIVND (reference sequence). V dropped 3 bases and J dropped 6; count of bases not matched to a gene: 6. The CDR3 loop is CASSIRDRFPEAFF. In DNA, the CDR3 is TGTGCCAGTAGTATCCGGGACAGGTTTCCTGAAGCTTTCTTT.

This clonotype was recorded a few times. The genes are TRBV28 and TRBJ2-7, with D uncertain. The germline V gene encodes CDR1 MDHEN and CDR2 SYDVKM. The CDR3 is made up of 11 amino acids. The ends were cut back, 4 bases at V and 5 bases at J, with 6 bases in the middle. This CDR3 reads CASSSDHEQYF. The CDR3 DNA reads TGTGCCAGCAGTTCTGACCACGAGCAGTACTTC.

This sequence joins TRBV20-1 and TRBJ1-3; no firm D call. CDR3 length equals 16 residues. Germline CDR1 and CDR2: DFQATT and SNEGSKA (reference sequence). V lost 3 bases to trimming and J lost 0 bases, with 15 bases between them. CDR3 loop: CSARGTKPISGNTIYF. The DNA for the CDR3 is TGCAGTGCTAGGGGTACAAAGCCTATCTCTGGAAACACCATATATTTT.

The J gene is TRBJ1-5, the V gene TRBV6-5; tentative D call: TRBD1 (5 bases). The germline gives CDR1 MNHEY, CDR2 SVGAGI. CDR3 size: 13 residues. Deletions cut 6 bases from V and 5 bases from J, with 11 bases between. Here the CDR3 reads CASRVQEDQPQHF. DNA of the CDR3: TGTGCCAGCAGGGTACAGGAGGATCAGCCCCAGCATTTT.

The chain has TRBV14 and TRBJ2-3; 11 nucleotides align to TRBD2. CDR1 SGHDN and CDR2 FVKESK come from the germline V gene. Losses at the gene ends were 5 bases for V and 1 base for J; bases not matched to a gene: 8. This CDR3 contains 17 residues. The DNA of the CDR3 is TGTGCCAGCAGCAAGGTAGCGGGGGGGCCCGGCACAGATACGCAGTATTTT. This encodes CASSKVAGGPGTDTQYF.

The chain couples TRBV25-1 to TRBJ1-1, with D uncertain. Deletions cut 6 bases from V and 9 bases from J, with 11 bases between. From germline, CDR1 is MGHDK and CDR2 SYGVNS. The CDR3 totals 11 residues. CDR3 DNA: TGTGCCAGCAGCATGGGCCCCCAAGCTTTCTTT. Its protein product is CASSMGPQAFF. The full variable domain, rest sourced from reference TRBV25-1 and TRBJ1-1, is EADIYQTPRYLVIGTGKKITLECSQTMGHDKMYWYQQDPGMELHLIHYSYGVNSTEKGDLSSESTVSRIRTEHFPLTLESARPSHTSQYLCASSMGPQAFFGQGTRLTVV.

The chain carries TRBV10-1 and TRBJ2-1, with TRBD2 as a possible D gene (6 bases). V was cut by 3 bases and J by 12 bases, with 15 bases left in between. Germline values: CDR1 WNHNN, CDR2 SYGVQD (reference sequence). This CDR3 has 13 residues. The CDR3 loop is CASSENRGRWQFF. Here the CDR3 DNA reads TGCGCCAGCAGTGAAAATCGGGGGAGATGGCAGTTCTTC.

This rearrangement joins TRBV2 to TRBJ1-5; TRBD1 agrees at 7 bases. V lost 6 bases, J lost 6 bases, and 8 bases stayed unmatched. Germline-derived CDR1 and CDR2 are SNHLY and FYNNEI. The length of the CDR3 is 14 residues. Here the CDR3 reads CASSETGQVQPQHF. The CDR3 DNA reads as TGTGCCAGCAGCGAGACAGGGCAAGTTCAGCCCCAGCATTTT.

This clonotype turned up a few times. V and J are TRBV5-1 and TRBJ2-5, with 7 bases matching TRBD1. The germline V gene has CDR1 SGHRS and CDR2 YFSETQ. Unmatched junction bases numbered 5, after V lost 2 bases and J lost 1 base. CDR3 length: 15 residues. CDR3 nucleotides: TGCGCCAGCAGCTTAGCCAGGGGGTTCCAAGAGACCCAGTACTTC. Translated, it gives CASSLARGFQETQYF.

The genes are TRBV6-4 and TRBJ2-7, with 8 bases aligning to TRBD1. V shed 5 bases and J 4 bases; nucleotides not matched to a gene: 16. Germline CDR1 MRHNA, CDR2 SNTAGT. The length of the CDR3 is 17 residues. This CDR3 is CASSRQGSLPSPYEQYF. CDR3 nucleotides: TGTGCCAGCAGTCGACAGGGGTCTCTGCCATCGCCATACGAGCAGTACTTC.

At least ten counts were recorded for this clonotype. The rearrangement uses TRBV6-5 and TRBJ2-7, with D possibly TRBD1 on 6 matching bases. The germline CDR1 and CDR2 sequences are MNHEY and SVGAGI. With 0 bases removed from V and 0 bases from J, the gap between germline ends came to 12 bases. The CDR3 contains 16 residues. CDR3 amino acids: CASSYSYRVFSYEQYF. The CDR3, as DNA: TGTGCCAGCAGTTACTCGTACAGGGTTTTCTCCTACGAGCAGTACTTC.

Only a few counts were recorded for this clonotype. The chain is built from TRBV4-1 and TRBJ1-3; D remains ambiguous. V was shortened by 1 base and J by 3 bases, with 10 bases between the two germline ends. The length of the CDR3 is 15 residues. Germline loops: CDR1 MGHRA, CDR2 YSYEKL. The CDR3 sequence is CASSQVYGVGNTIYF. The CDR3 DNA follows: TGCGCCAGCAGCCAAGTATACGGGGTTGGAAACACCATATATTTT.

Concerning this clonotype itself: Germline is not matched at one junction end, which may reflect a read error. The rearrangement links TRBV7-7 to TRBJ2-1; TRBD2 matches 12 bases. Looked up from germline, CDR1 is SSHAT and CDR2 is FNYEAQ (reference sequence). This CDR3 region has 16 residues. This chain's CDR3 is CASSHSSGGAGDEQFF. CDR3 in DNA: TGTGCTAGCAGCCACTCTAGCGGGGGGGCTGGGGATGAGCAGTTCTTC.

This chain uses TRBV10-3 with TRBJ2-6, with no clear D. CDR3 length: 16 residues. V was clipped by 2 bases and J by 0 bases, with 8 bases between them. Germline loops: CDR1 ENHRY, CDR2 SYGVKD. The CDR3 is CAISESLSSGANVLTF. The CDR3 nucleotides are TGTGCCATCAGTGAGAGCCTCAGCTCTGGGGCCAACGTCCTGACTTTC.

This clonotype was observed a handful of times. The rearrangement links TRBV29-1 to TRBJ2-2; 9 bases are a match to TRBD1. The junction had 2 bases not matched to a gene; V was cut back by 7 bases and J by 2 bases. Germline CDR1 SQVTM, CDR2 ANQGSEA. The CDR3 runs 13 residues. CDR3 loop: CSADRGNTGELFF. In DNA, the CDR3 is TGCAGCGCGGACAGGGGAAACACCGGGGAGCTGTTTTTT.